This T cell receptor (beta chain) was retrieved from a study of blood T cell repertoires in COVID-19 (dated by TCRdb to 2018 to 2020). Looking at the study overall: Samples covering the acute and convalescent phases of COVID-19 were provided by collaborators in the United States, Italy and Spain. The samples were drawn from the first 160 participants of the ongoing ImmuneRACE study and from some 1,300 subjects provided by 6 global collaborators. The repertoires were released in a freely available public database intended as a resource for research on the immune response to SARS-CoV-2. HLA class I and class II types, where available, came from metadata supplied by the sample provider rather than from assay-based typing. Nearly every sample came with metadata listing a de-identified subject ID, COVID-19 status, age in years and sex. The dataset comprised deeply sampled blood TCRbeta repertoires from subjects exposed to, actively infected with, or recovered from COVID-19. The prospective study material was composed of cDNA or gDNA derived from T cells, B-cell-depleted T cells, or PBMCs. Results the study describes overall, beyond this receptor: The quantity of clinical and demographic metadata differed by source and by participant and was supplied without curation.

About this clone itself: No antigen is known for it. No base quality values were provided; no much bigger clone lies one nucleotide off.

At one collaborating source in Seattle, patients were enrolled during active infection and were followed longitudinally through the course of disease. Each collaborating institution followed its own protocols to collect whole blood in K2EDTA tubes. For TCRbeta analysis, collaborators shipped samples in one of three forms: frozen whole blood, isolated PBMCs, or DNA extracted from either of those sample types. TCRbeta CDR3 regions were amplified from genomic DNA by means of the immunoSEQ Assay, a bias-controlled multiplex PCR. In the paper's pipeline: The number of nucleated cells in each sample was estimated by amplification of reference gene primers within the assay. Sequence reads were collapsed and filtered to measure the absolute abundance of every unique TCRbeta CDR3 rearrangement. For each sample, productive Simpson clonality was calculated by taking the square root of Simpson's diversity index across productive rearrangements. TCRdb took over this immuneACCESS table, retaining in-frame rearrangements with V and J assigned. Such tables are incomplete; in checked studies, under half of the missing clones stem from an unresolved V gene, and the remainder is unexplained. For V, J and clone size, that table is used; D and trimming come from the DNA. In this sample the table shows roughly 400,000 clones, roughly 86% of which occur a single time. The ten most abundant clones make up approximately 2.5% of the sample.

There are 13 amino acids in the CDR3, from cysteine to phenylalanine inclusive. Just the 39-base CDR3 DNA is kept, in frame starting at base 1. The germline V gene encodes CDR1 LGHDT and CDR2 YNNKEL (reference sequence). V is trimmed back by 7 bases and J by 4 bases, and the junction contains 4 bases that no gene match accounts for. The clonotype originates from a woman in her sixties or seventies with COVID-19, enrolled during active disease. The sequenced material came from peripheral blood. The V and J genes are TRBV3-1 (or the pseudogene TRBV3-2) and TRBJ1-2, and 9 junctional nucleotides match TRBD1. CDR3 loop: CASKGTGPYGYTF. The DNA reads TGTGCCAGCAAGGGGACAGGGCCCTATGGCTACACCTTC.